This T cell receptor beta chain was sequenced for a study of cytomegalovirus exposure and HLA in healthy donors. About the study: Inside one of the first data releases sat 85 million or so unique TCRs taken from HLA-typed donors. Findings and caveats of the study: Among TCR beta chains, those listed as cytomegalovirus-associated numbered some 160. Presence/absence analyses assumed roughly uniform sequencing depth across donors, which may not hold.

On this clone itself: Its antigen is unidentified.

PCR primers comprised 60 Vbeta and 13 Jbeta primers. Sequencing used immunoSEQ multiplex PCR; TCRdb keeps in-frame clones, though not all of them. The profile shows under 300,000 clones, 70% to 90% of them singletons. Healthy bone marrow donors formed the donor group. The V and J ends lost 0 bases and 2 bases respectively, with 6 bases between them. Germline CDR1 SGHNT, CDR2 YYREEE (reference sequence). This CDR3 spans 13 amino acids. The sequence derives from a woman in her 40s in good health and CMV-seropositive. The material sequenced was PBMCs. The V gene is TRBV5-4, the J gene TRBJ2-7; D gene ambiguous. Written as DNA, the CDR3 is TGTGCCAGCAGCTTGGGGCCAACCTACGAGCAGTACTTC. The encoded protein is CASSLGPTYEQYF.